The 6 T cell receptor beta chains in this list originate from one sample, sequenced in a study of cytomegalovirus exposure and HLA in healthy donors. Profiled with immunoSEQ multiplex PCR; TCRdb holds only in-frame clones, not every one. The repertoire has roughly 84,000 clones, approximately 91% of them found once; the top ten carry approximately 2%. The sample consisted of PBMCs. These receptor sequences come from a young man in good health and CMV-seronegative.

J is TRBJ1-1 and V is TRBV30; D perhaps matches TRBD1 (6 bases). Germline CDR1 and CDR2: GTSNPN and SVGIG (reference sequence). The CDR3 runs 14 residues. Trimming shortened V by 2 bases and J by 10 bases, and 20 bases separated the two germline ends. The CDR3 sequence: CAWSQTGGGVGAFF. The CDR3 nucleotides are TGTGCCTGGAGTCAGACAGGTGGGGGAGTTGGAGCTTTCTTT.

V gene TRBV7-9 combines with J gene TRBJ2-3; no definite D call. Germline V gene lookup returns CDR1 SEHNR and CDR2 FQNEAQ (reference sequence). Trimming pared 4 bases from V and 5 bases from J, leaving 7 bases between. The CDR3 sequence is 12 residues long. The CDR3 DNA sequence: TGTGCCAGCAGCTCCCCCGGAGATACGCAGTATTTT. Translation: CASSSPGDTQYF.

The chain uses TRBV19 and TRBJ1-6, with a possible D match to TRBD1 (5 bases). CDR1 is LNHDA, CDR2 SQIVND, per germline (reference sequence). This CDR3 is 20 amino acids long. The ends were cut back, 3 bases at V and 0 bases at J, with 21 bases in the middle. CDR3 sequence: CASSMGWGTGYGSYNSPLHF. CDR3 coding DNA: TGTGCCAGTAGTATGGGGTGGGGCACTGGATACGGCTCCTATAATTCACCCCTCCACTTT.

The rearrangement uses TRBV7-3 and TRBJ1-4, with 8 positions matching TRBD1. CDR3 length: 17 residues. Germline V lookup: CDR1 SGHTA, CDR2 FQGTGA. V shed 3 bases and J 6 bases; nucleotides not matched to a gene: 12. The CDR3 sequence is CASSFRQGRSLYEKLFF. In DNA, the CDR3 is TGTGCCAGCAGCTTTAGACAGGGGAGGTCGTTATATGAAAAACTGTTTTTT.

The V and J genes are TRBV10-2 and TRBJ2-7; no definite D call. Germline lookup yields CDR1 WSHSY and CDR2 SAAADI. The V gene lost 4 bases and the J gene lost 4 bases, with 8 bases spanning the gap. This CDR3 is built from 12 residues. CDR3 DNA: TGCGCCAGCAGTGGGGCCAGTTACGAGCAGTACTTC. It is translated as CASSGASYEQYF.

This clone appeared a few times. The CDR3 sequence is CAIGQLYGYTF. In DNA form, the CDR3 reads TGTGCCATTGGGCAGCTCTATGGCTACACCTTC. The rearrangement uses TRBV7-8 and TRBJ1-2; no reliable D call. The V end lost 10 bases, the J end lost 4 bases, and 10 bases lay between the germline ends. CDR3 length: 11 amino acids. CDR1 is SGHVS and CDR2 is FQNEAQ in the germline V gene.